These 31 T cell receptor beta chains were sequenced from one sample in a study of blood T cell repertoires in COVID-19. TCRdb's copy holds only in-frame clones and misses some; the assay was immunoSEQ multiplex PCR. The sample comprises roughly 200,000 clones, around 84% of which are singletons, and approximately 10% rests with the top ten. Material for sequencing was peripheral blood. These receptors originate from a woman of 80 years or more with COVID-19, enrolled during active disease.

The rearrangement uses TRBV5-4 and TRBJ2-1, with D perhaps TRBD2 (5 bases). The V end was cut by 0 bases, the J end by 15 bases, with 13 bases between. CDR3 length equals 12 residues. CDR1 and CDR2 from the germline V gene are SGHNT and YYREEE (reference sequence). This chain's CDR3 is CASSLDGLRTFF. The CDR3 region has the DNA TGTGCCAGCAGCTTGGATGGACTCCGGACGTTCTTC.

The rearrangement uses TRBV19 and TRBJ1-5, with D tentatively TRBD1 (5 bases). This CDR3 is 17 amino acids long. CDR1 is LNHDA, CDR2 SQIVND, per germline (reference sequence). The V end was cut by 1 base, the J end by 1 base, with 14 bases between. Here the CDR3 reads CASSIGPGRVSNQPQHF. CDR3 DNA: TGTGCCAGTAGTATAGGACCGGGCAGGGTAAGCAATCAGCCCCAGCATTTT.

The chain has TRBV11-2 and TRBJ2-7, with TRBD2 matching over 8 bases. V was pared by 6 bases and J by 0 bases, with 13 bases of the junction left unmatched. Per germline, CDR1 SGHAT and CDR2 FQNNGV. The CDR3 consists of 17 residues. The DNA of the CDR3 is TGTGCCAGCAGTCCTGGGGCGGGGGGCCTAAACTCCTACGAGCAGTACTTC. This encodes CASSPGAGGLNSYEQYF.

This clone was seen a single time. The chain joins TRBV30 to TRBJ1-4, with 8 bases aligning to TRBD1. The CDR3 is 14 amino acids. Trimming at V came to 1 base and at J to 8 bases, leaving 6 bases not matched to a gene. Germline assignment: CDR1 GTSNPN and CDR2 SVGIG (reference sequence). CDR3 sequence (DNA): TGTGCCTGGAGTGGGCAGGGGGCTTGGGAAAAACTGTTTTTT. It yields the protein CAWSGQGAWEKLFF.

A remark on this clone: At one boundary the junction diverges from the germline segment, which might be a read error. The CDR3 protein is CAWTTGVGTATYGQYF. The CDR3 region has the DNA TGTGCCTGGACTACAGGGGTGGGGACAGCGACCTACGGGCAGTACTTC. The chain couples TRBV30 to TRBJ2-7; TRBD1 matches 7 bases. This CDR3 region has 16 residues. Germline V gene data show CDR1 as GTSNPN and CDR2 as SVGIG (reference sequence). Combining the CDR3 with reference TRBV30 and TRBJ2-7 gives the whole variable domain SQTIHQWPATLVQPVGSPLSLECTVEGTSNPNLYWYRQAAGRGLQLLFYSVGIGQISSEVPQNLSASRPQDRQFILSSKKLLLSDSGFYLCAWTTGVGTATYGQYFGPGTRLTVT.

The V gene is TRBV6-5, the J gene TRBJ1-5; perhaps TRBD1 as D (5 bases). Germline V gene sequence: CDR1 MNHEY, CDR2 SVGAGI. Trimming cost V 6 bases and J 4 bases, with 13 bases left between them. This CDR3 is built from 14 residues. The chain's CDR3 is CASRATDPNQPQHF. The CDR3 nucleotides read TGTGCCAGCAGGGCGACAGACCCTAATCAGCCCCAGCATTTT.

The rearrangement joins TRBV19 to TRBJ1-4, with D possibly TRBD1 on 5 matching bases. V lost 4 bases and J 5 bases, leaving 8 bases between the germline ends. The CDR3 runs 13 residues. Looked up from germline, CDR1 is LNHDA and CDR2 is SQIVND (reference sequence). The CDR3 loop is CASSRQNNEKLFF. Written as DNA, the CDR3 is TGTGCCAGTAGTAGACAGAACAATGAAAAACTGTTTTTT.

V and J are TRBV28 and TRBJ1-2, with a tentative D call TRBD1 (5 bases). Germline CDR1 is MDHEN and CDR2 is SYDVKM. The germline V and J ends were trimmed by 8 bases and 4 bases, with 11 bases remaining between them. The CDR3 totals 12 residues. The CDR3 here is CASFSTVYGYTF. CDR3 DNA: TGTGCCAGCTTTTCGACAGTCTATGGCTACACCTTC.

The chain recombines TRBV6-5 with TRBJ1-1; D is perhaps TRBD1 (6 bases). Trimming left V 6 bases short and J 8 bases short, with 22 bases between. Germline-derived CDR1 and CDR2 are MNHEY and SVGAGI. This CDR3 is built from 15 residues. The CDR3: CASSLYGTFLREAFF. For the CDR3, the DNA is TGTGCCAGCAGCCTGTACGGGACATTCCTCAGGGAAGCTTTCTTT.

Concerning this clone: A read error is likely, as this CDR3 ends without the conserved phenylalanine or tryptophan. Because the CDR3's place on the DNA is in doubt, the DNA is left out and the CDR3 is given as listed by TCRdb. The chain is built from TRBV19 and TRBJ1-1; whether TRBD1, the table's D call, matches the DNA was not checked. Inclusive of both ends, the CDR3 amounts to 12 amino acids. Germline loops: CDR1 LNHDA, CDR2 SQIVND (reference sequence). Here the CDR3 reads CASSAGTGSLWV.

The chain uses TRBV7-7 and TRBJ2-2; TRBD2 matches 14 bases. J gave up 5 bases and V 5 bases, and 7 bases lay outside the gene matches. There are 17 residues in the CDR3. CDR1 and CDR2 from the germline V gene are SSHAT and FNYEAQ (reference sequence). The chain's CDR3 is CASSPGLAGGSTGELFF. CDR3 nucleotide sequence: TGTGCCAGCAGCCCCGGACTAGCGGGGGGCTCGACCGGGGAGCTGTTTTTT.

The chain has TRBV5-4 and TRBJ1-1, with 8 bases that match TRBD1. Trimming removed 2 bases from V and 3 bases from J; junction bases left unmatched: 3. The CDR3 runs to 14 residues. The germline CDR1 and CDR2 sequences are SGHNT and YYREEE (reference sequence). CDR3 amino acids: CASSFPDRDTEAFF. In nucleotides, the CDR3 is TGTGCCAGCAGCTTCCCGGACAGGGACACTGAAGCTTTCTTT.

The table lists this clone with a count of one. The chain is built from TRBV5-4 and TRBJ2-5, with 10 bases that match TRBD2. The CDR3 is 14 residues long. With V trimmed by 2 bases and J by 8 bases, 6 bases remained unmatched. Looked up from germline, CDR1 is SGHNT and CDR2 is YYREEE (reference sequence). DNA for the CDR3: TGTGCCAGCAGCTTCGGGCTAGCGGGGGTCACCCAGTACTTC. Translation gives CASSFGLAGVTQYF.

V usage is TRBV9 and J usage is TRBJ2-1; tentatively, D is TRBD2 (7 bases). Between the trimmed V and J ends, which lost 3 bases and 2 bases, there was a span of 18 bases. This CDR3 contains 17 residues. Germline CDR1 SGDLS, CDR2 YYNGEE. Written as DNA, the CDR3 is TGTGCCAGCAGCGCAGCCCCGGGGGGCGGAGCCTACAATGAGCAGTTCTTC. Translated, it gives CASSAAPGGGAYNEQFF.

The rearrangement joins TRBV19 to TRBJ1-6, with D possibly TRBD1 on 6 matching bases. This CDR3 has 15 amino acids. Germline V gene lookup returns CDR1 LNHDA and CDR2 SQIVND (reference sequence). Trimming cost V 5 bases and J 8 bases, with 16 bases left between them. DNA for the CDR3: TGTGCCAGTAGTCTAGCGGGCCCAGGGGATTCACCCCTCCACTTT. It encodes CASSLAGPGDSPLHF. Drawing the rest from reference TRBV19 and TRBJ1-6, the complete variable domain is DGGITQSPKYLFRKEGQNVTLSCEQNLNHDAMYWYRQDPGQGLRLIYYSQIVNDFQKGDIAEGYSVSREKKESFPLTVTSAQKNPTAFYLCASSLAGPGDSPLHFGNGTRLTVT.

V usage is TRBV11-1 and J usage is TRBJ2-3, with 9 bases aligning to TRBD2. From germline, CDR1 is SGHAT and CDR2 FQDESV (reference sequence). The CDR3 has 16 residues. V shed 1 base, J shed 1 base, and the junction held 3 bases outside the gene matches. The CDR3 DNA reads as TGTGCCAGCAGCTTAGGAGCGGGGGGCCGCACAGATACGCAGTATTTT. Its protein product is CASSLGAGGRTDTQYF.

The chain uses TRBV11-2 and TRBJ2-7, with TRBD2 as a possible D gene (7 bases). This CDR3 is built from 15 residues. The germline V gene has CDR1 SGHAT and CDR2 FQNNGV. The V end was cut by 6 bases, the J end by 6 bases, with 21 bases between. The CDR3 sequence is CASRRVGAGEGEQYF. CDR3 nucleotide sequence: TGTGCCAGCAGGCGCGTGGGGGCGGGAGAGGGCGAGCAGTACTTC.

In regard to this clone: At the DNA level, this CDR3 is encoded by other sequences in the same sample as well. CDR3 in DNA: TGTGCCAGCAGTCCCCGTTACGAGCAGTACTTC. Translated: CASSPRYEQYF. This rearrangement joins TRBV28 to TRBJ2-7; D remains unclear. V was cut by 5 bases and J by 4 bases, with 6 bases left in between. The CDR3 contains 11 residues. Germline assignment: CDR1 MDHEN and CDR2 SYDVKM.

This sequence joins TRBV7-3 and TRBJ2-1, with D possibly being TRBD2 (6 bases). Trimming removed 3 bases at V and 1 base at J, with 10 bases between. Germline-derived CDR1 and CDR2 are SGHTA and FQGTGA. CDR3 size: 15 residues. In nucleotides, the CDR3 is TGTGCCAGCAGCTTTAGAGCGGGTTCCTACAATGAGCAGTTCTTC. This codes for CASSFRAGSYNEQFF.

V is TRBV7-3 and J is TRBJ2-2; D unclear. CDR3 length equals 12 residues. The V gene's germline CDR1 is SGHTA and CDR2 FQGTGA. Trimming cost V 2 bases and J 7 bases, with 5 bases left between them. The CDR3 here is CASSLQNGELFF. CDR3 coding DNA: TGTGCCAGCAGCTTACAAAACGGGGAGCTGTTTTTT.

This chain's CDR3 is CASSLGGGYEQYF. The CDR3 nucleotides are TGTGCCAGCAGCTTAGGGGGTGGGTACGAGCAGTACTTC. The chain recombines TRBV5-4 with TRBJ2-7; the D gene is possibly TRBD1 (6 bases). Per germline, CDR1 SGHNT and CDR2 YYREEE (reference sequence). There are 13 residues in the CDR3. The ends were cut back, 2 bases at V and 4 bases at J, with 10 bases in the middle.

The gene calls are TRBV5-6 and TRBJ1-6, with 8 bases lining up with TRBD1. With 2 bases clipped from V and 10 bases from J, the junction kept 5 bases outside the gene matches. Germline V CDR1 and CDR2: SGHDT, YYEEEE. This CDR3 has 14 amino acids. The CDR3 nucleotides are TGTGCCAGCAGCTTCGGACAGGGACAATCACCCCTCCACTTT. Amino acids: CASSFGQGQSPLHF. Variable domain in full (rest from reference TRBV5-6 and TRBJ1-6): DAGVTQSPTHLIKTRGQQVTLRCSPKSGHDTVSWYQQALGQGPQFIFQYYEEEERQRGNFPDRFSGHQFPNYSSELNVNALLLGDSALYLCASSFGQGQSPLHFGNGTRLTVT.

This clone was counted once. The rearrangement uses TRBV24-1 and TRBJ1-2, with TRBD1 identical over 7 bases. V was clipped by 7 bases and J by 7 bases; unmatched bases: 11. Germline values: CDR1 KGHDR, CDR2 SFDVKD. The CDR3 has 14 amino acids. The CDR3, as DNA: TGTGCCACCAGCCCAACAGGGGTTCACCGTGGCTACACCTTC. It codes for CATSPTGVHRGYTF.

This sequence joins TRBV2 and TRBJ2-1; 11 bases match TRBD2. The CDR3 spans 14 residues. With V trimmed by 5 bases and J by 7 bases, 4 bases remained unmatched. Germline values: CDR1 SNHLY, CDR2 FYNNEI. This CDR3 is CASSTTSGANEQFF. The CDR3, as DNA: TGTGCCAGCAGTACGACTAGCGGGGCAAATGAGCAGTTCTTC.

CDR3 protein: CASRGEDYGYTF. CDR3 sequence (DNA): TGTGCCAGCCGGGGGGAGGACTATGGCTACACCTTC. The gene calls are TRBV2 and TRBJ1-2; maybe TRBD1 (5 bases). In germline, CDR1 is SNHLY, CDR2 FYNNEI. The CDR3 runs 12 residues. Trimming stripped 8 bases from V and 3 bases from J, with 10 bases between.

This clone appeared once. The CDR3 bases are TGTGCCAGCAGCCAGGCAACTCAGGGCGCAGCTTTCTTT. Protein product: CASSQATQGAAFF. The chain joins TRBV11-2 to TRBJ1-1; the D gene is possibly TRBD1 (5 bases). The V gene's germline CDR1 is SGHAT and CDR2 FQNNGV. Trimming removed 5 bases at V and 10 bases at J, with 17 bases between. The CDR3 has 13 residues.

V usage is TRBV6-4 and J usage is TRBJ2-1; the match to TRBD1 covers 7 bases. The CDR3 length is 14 residues. The germline V gene encodes CDR1 MRHNA and CDR2 SNTAGT. With V trimmed by 5 bases and J by 2 bases, 3 bases remained unmatched. CDR3 loop: CASSSQGAYNEQFF. In DNA, the CDR3 is TGTGCCAGCAGTTCGCAGGGGGCCTACAATGAGCAGTTCTTC.

The chain combines TRBV27 with TRBJ1-1; tentative D call: TRBD1 (6 bases). The CDR3 totals 14 residues. V dropped 6 bases and J dropped 1 base, with 12 bases sitting between them. Germline V lookup: CDR1 MNHEY, CDR2 SMNVEV (reference sequence). Written as DNA, the CDR3 is TGTGCCAGCAGGGACTCGGGACAGAACACTGAAGCTTTCTTT. As protein: CASRDSGQNTEAFF.

This clone was seen just once. This rearrangement joins TRBV9 to TRBJ2-5; 7 nucleotides agree with TRBD2. The CDR3 runs to 14 residues. V lost 0 bases and J lost 4; bases outside the gene matches: 3. CDR1 is SGDLS, CDR2 YYNGEE, per germline. DNA of the CDR3: TGTGCCAGCAGCGTAGGGACTAGTAGAGAGACCCAGTACTTC. It translates to CASSVGTSRETQYF.

The chain combines TRBV5-1 with TRBJ2-3, with D possibly TRBD2 on 7 matching bases. Germline CDR1 reads SGHRS; CDR2 reads YFSETQ. The CDR3 is made up of 15 amino acids. Trimming left V 3 bases short and J 6 bases short, with 17 bases between. CDR3 in DNA: TGCGCCAGCAGCTCTTCCGGGGGGCGCAGGGATACGCAGTATTTT. Its protein product is CASSSSGGRRDTQYF. Full variable domain (missing parts from reference TRBV5-1 and TRBJ2-3): KAGVTQTPRYLIKTRGQQVTLSCSPISGHRSVSWYQQTPGQGLQFLFEYFSETQRNKGNFPGRFSGRQFSNSRSEMNVSTLELGDSALYLCASSSSGGRRDTQYFGPGTRLTVL.

The rearrangement joins TRBV7-9 to TRBJ2-1; no clear D gene. The CDR3 runs to 14 residues. The V end lost 3 bases, the J end lost 0 bases, and 6 bases lay between the germline ends. Germline CDR1 reads SEHNR; CDR2 reads FQNEAQ (reference sequence). The CDR3 sequence is CASSFSTSYNEQFF. As DNA, the CDR3 is TGTGCCAGCAGCTTTAGTACCTCCTACAATGAGCAGTTCTTC.